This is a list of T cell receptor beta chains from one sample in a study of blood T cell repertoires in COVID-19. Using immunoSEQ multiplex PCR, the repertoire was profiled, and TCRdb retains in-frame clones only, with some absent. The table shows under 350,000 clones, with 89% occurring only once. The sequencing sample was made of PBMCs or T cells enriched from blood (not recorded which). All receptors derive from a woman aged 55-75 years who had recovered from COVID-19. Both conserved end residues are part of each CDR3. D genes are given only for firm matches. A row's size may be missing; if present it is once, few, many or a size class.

CDR3 DNA: TGCGCCAGCAGCTTGGAGCCTCGGGAGGGTAACTATGGCTACACCTTC
CDR3 protein: CASSLEPREGNYGYTF
clone size: .
V gene: TRBV5-1
J gene: TRBJ1-2
D gene: .
CDR3 length: 16

CDR3 DNA: TGTGCCAGCAGCCTGGGACTAGCGGAAGAGCAGTTCTTC
CDR3 protein: CASSLGLAEEQFF
clone size: .
V gene: TRBV7-6
J gene: TRBJ2-1
D gene: TRBD2
CDR3 length: 13

CDR3 DNA: TGTGCCAGCAGTCAACAGGGTATGGGCAATCAGCCCCAGCATTTT
CDR3 protein: CASSQQGMGNQPQHF
clone size: .
V gene: TRBV5-4
J gene: TRBJ1-5
D gene: .
CDR3 length: 15

CDR3 DNA: TGTGCCAGCAGCTTGGCCCCAGCGGCAACCTACAATGAGCAGTTCTTC
CDR3 protein: CASSLAPAATYNEQFF
clone size: .
V gene: TRBV5-5
J gene: TRBJ2-1
D gene: .
CDR3 length: 16

CDR3 DNA: TGTGCCAGCAAGAATAACCTAGCGGGAGCACCCTACGAGCAGTACTTC
CDR3 protein: CASKNNLAGAPYEQYF
clone size: .
V gene: TRBV3-1/TRBV3-2
J gene: TRBJ2-7
D gene: TRBD2
CDR3 length: 16

CDR3 DNA: TGTGCCATCAGTGAGTCGGAGGGGTACCAGCCCCAGCATTTT
CDR3 protein: CAISESEGYQPQHF
clone size: .
V gene: TRBV10-3
J gene: TRBJ1-5
D gene: .
CDR3 length: 14

CDR3 DNA: TGTGCCAGCAGCCCCGACAGTAGCAATCAGCCCCAGCATTTT
CDR3 protein: CASSPDSSNQPQHF
clone size: .
V gene: TRBV2
J gene: TRBJ1-5
D gene: .
CDR3 length: 14

CDR3 DNA: TGTGCCAGCAGTCGGACAGGGGACTACGAGCAGTACTTC
CDR3 protein: CASSRTGDYEQYF
clone size: .
V gene: TRBV6-5
J gene: TRBJ2-7
D gene: TRBD1
CDR3 length: 13

CDR3 DNA: TGTGCCAGTTACCCCGGGACAGGGTTGGGTCGTGCTGAAGCTTTCTTT
CDR3 protein: CASYPGTGLGRAEAFF
clone size: .
V gene: TRBV28
J gene: TRBJ1-1
D gene: TRBD1
CDR3 length: 16

CDR3 DNA: TGTGCCAGCAGTTACTTTGGGGGGGCCGATGAGACCCAGTACTTC
CDR3 protein: CASSYFGGADETQYF
clone size: .
V gene: TRBV6-2/TRBV6-3
J gene: TRBJ2-5
D gene: .
CDR3 length: 15

CDR3 DNA: TGCGCCAGCAGGGCCCCAGGCCCTAACACTGAAGCTTTCTTT
CDR3 protein: CASRAPGPNTEAFF
clone size: .
V gene: TRBV5-1
J gene: TRBJ1-1
D gene: .
CDR3 length: 14

CDR3 DNA: TGTGCCAGCTCACCCCGGGACAGCTACGAGCAGTACTTC
CDR3 protein: CASSPRDSYEQYF
clone size: .
V gene: TRBV18
J gene: TRBJ2-7
D gene: TRBD1
CDR3 length: 13

CDR3 DNA: TGTGCCAGCAGCAGACAGCGGGGGAGCACAGATACGCAGTATTTT
CDR3 protein: CASSRQRGSTDTQYF
clone size: .
V gene: TRBV7-3
J gene: TRBJ2-3
D gene: TRBD2
CDR3 length: 15

CDR3 DNA: TGTGCCACCGGTGGGACAGGGGGTACTGGGGCCAACGTCCTGACTTTC
CDR3 protein: CATGGTGGTGANVLTF
clone size: .
V gene: TRBV28
J gene: TRBJ2-6
D gene: TRBD1
CDR3 length: 16

CDR3 DNA: TGTGCCAGCAGCCGTACTAGCGATACGCAGTATTTT
CDR3 protein: CASSRTSDTQYF
clone size: .
V gene: TRBV9
J gene: TRBJ2-3
D gene: .
CDR3 length: 12

CDR3 DNA: TGTGCCAGCAGCTTATTCGTGGGAGGGCCGTCGAATGAGCAGTTCTTC
CDR3 protein: CASSLFVGGPSNEQFF
clone size: .
V gene: TRBV7-9
J gene: TRBJ2-1
D gene: TRBD2
CDR3 length: 16

CDR3 DNA: TGTGCCAGCAGCACCCAGGGGGACACTGAAGCTTTCTTT
CDR3 protein: CASSTQGDTEAFF
clone size: .
V gene: TRBV7-6
J gene: TRBJ1-1
D gene: TRBD1
CDR3 length: 13

CDR3 DNA: TGTGCCAGCAGCTTAAGGGCAAGAAACTCACCCCTCCACTTT
CDR3 protein: CASSLRARNSPLHF
clone size: .
V gene: TRBV7-3
J gene: TRBJ1-6
D gene: .
CDR3 length: 14

CDR3 DNA: TGTGCCAGCAGCTTAGGAGGAGGGTTCAAGCTTTCTGAAGCTTTCTTT
CDR3 protein: CASSLGGGFKLSEAFF
clone size: many
V gene: TRBV7-9
J gene: TRBJ1-1
D gene: .
CDR3 length: 16

CDR3 DNA: TGCGCCAGCAGTGCGGTGCGGATCAATCAGCCCCAGCATTTT
CDR3 protein: CASSAVRINQPQHF
clone size: .
V gene: TRBV10-1
J gene: TRBJ1-5
D gene: .
CDR3 length: 14

CDR3 DNA: TGTGCCAGTAGTATAGTGGCCGGGTGGACCGGGGAGCTGTTTTTT
CDR3 protein: CASSIVAGWTGELFF
clone size: .
V gene: TRBV19
J gene: TRBJ2-2
D gene: .
CDR3 length: 15

CDR3 DNA: TGTGCCAGCAGACAGGGCGGAGGAAACACCATATATTTT
CDR3 protein: CASRQGGGNTIYF
clone size: .
V gene: TRBV7-8
J gene: TRBJ1-3
D gene: .
CDR3 length: 13

CDR3 DNA: TGTGCCACCAGTGATTCGGGACAGGGGAGCAATCAGCCCCAGCATTTT
CDR3 protein: CATSDSGQGSNQPQHF
clone size: .
V gene: TRBV24-1
J gene: TRBJ1-5
D gene: TRBD1
CDR3 length: 16

CDR3 DNA: TGTGCCAGCGGACAGGTCTCTCGCAATCAGCCCCAGCATTTT
CDR3 protein: CASGQVSRNQPQHF
clone size: .
V gene: TRBV28
J gene: TRBJ1-5
D gene: TRBD1
CDR3 length: 14

CDR3 DNA: TGCAGCGTTGGTGGCGGGAGGCACTCCTACGAGCAGTACTTC
CDR3 protein: CSVGGGRHSYEQYF
clone size: .
V gene: TRBV29-1
J gene: TRBJ2-7
D gene: TRBD2
CDR3 length: 14

CDR3 DNA: TGTGCCAGCAGCTTAGTTGCAGAAACCTATGGCTACACCTTC
CDR3 protein: CASSLVAETYGYTF
clone size: .
V gene: TRBV11-2
J gene: TRBJ1-2
D gene: .
CDR3 length: 14

CDR3 DNA: TGTGCCAGCCGTGATGACGGACAATCCTACGAGCAGTACTTC
CDR3 protein: CASRDDGQSYEQYF
clone size: .
V gene: TRBV6-6
J gene: TRBJ2-7
D gene: .
CDR3 length: 14

CDR3 DNA: TGCAGTGCTAGTTTGACTAGCGGGGCGAATGAGCAGTTCTTC
CDR3 protein: CSASLTSGANEQFF
clone size: few
V gene: TRBV20-1
J gene: TRBJ2-1
D gene: TRBD2
CDR3 length: 14

CDR3 DNA: TGTGCCTGGAGTGGCTACAGGGGGAACACCGGGGAGCTGTTTTTT
CDR3 protein: CAWSGYRGNTGELFF
clone size: few
V gene: TRBV30
J gene: TRBJ2-2
D gene: TRBD1
CDR3 length: 15

CDR3 DNA: TGTGCCAGCAGCCAAATCACAGGGGCTGGGGCCAACGTCCTGACTTTC
CDR3 protein: CASSQITGAGANVLTF
clone size: .
V gene: TRBV13
J gene: TRBJ2-6
D gene: TRBD1
CDR3 length: 16

CDR3 DNA: TGTGCCGGTAGTAATCGGGGGGACAATCAGCCCCAGCATTTT
CDR3 protein: CAGSNRGDNQPQHF
clone size: .
V gene: TRBV19
J gene: TRBJ1-5
D gene: .
CDR3 length: 14

CDR3 DNA: TGCAGCGCGGGACAGGGGCCGGGCACAGATACGCAGTATTTT
CDR3 protein: CSAGQGPGTDTQYF
clone size: .
V gene: TRBV29-1
J gene: TRBJ2-3
D gene: TRBD1
CDR3 length: 14

CDR3 DNA: TGTGCCAGCAGTGTTCAGGGGACCTACAATGAGCAGTTCTTC
CDR3 protein: CASSVQGTYNEQFF
clone size: .
V gene: TRBV9
J gene: TRBJ2-1
D gene: .
CDR3 length: 14

CDR3 DNA: TGTGCCAGCAGCGCAAGCACCGGGACAGGGGTGTACAATGAGCAGTTCTTC
CDR3 protein: CASSASTGTGVYNEQFF
clone size: .
V gene: TRBV9
J gene: TRBJ2-1
D gene: TRBD1
CDR3 length: 17

CDR3 DNA: TGTGCCAGCAGTTCGACAGTCCTCTATGGCTACACCTTC
CDR3 protein: CASSSTVLYGYTF
clone size: .
V gene: TRBV6-5
J gene: TRBJ1-2
D gene: .
CDR3 length: 13